This T cell receptor beta chain was retrieved from a study of graft-versus-host responses after intestinal transplantation (dated by TCRdb to 2020 to 2022). About the investigation overall: Multivisceral, liver-intestinal, or isolated intestinal transplants were received by the recipients. To identify alloreactive clones, pre-transplant mixed lymphocyte reaction products were sequenced and then compared with unstimulated pre-transplant donor and recipient T cells. Graft-versus-host and host-versus-graft alloreactive T cell clones were tracked in the graft, circulation and bone marrow after intestinal transplantation using bulk TCR-beta CDR3 sequencing. Every recipient was given anti-thymocyte globulin induction, then maintenance tacrolimus and steroids for around three years. The cohort enrolled 20 to 30 intestinal transplant recipients including one retransplant, and a few patients lacking pretransplant specimens were excluded. A peak of at least 4% donor T cells among recipient peripheral blood mononuclear cells was the definition used for donor T cell macrochimerism. Rather than going through the commercial service, samples from three later patients were sequenced in-house on an Illumina MiSeq and processed with MiXCR. The full study reports these points: Conclusions were limited by the relatively low number and heterogeneity of intestinal transplant patients. GvH clones were detected in recipient bone marrow, and some of these GvH clones were observed earlier in ileal mucosa or blood, consistent with an intestinal mucosal origin. Peak levels of circulating GvH clones were associated with declines in HvG clones early after transplant. In patients with donor T cell macrochimerism, the allografts had high GvH to HvG T cell clonal ratios.

Blood samples were collected up to 4 times in the first month after transplant and then at least monthly when available. Library preparation was by the immunoSEQ multiplex PCR assay. For most patients, high-throughput TCR-beta CDR3 sequencing of genomic DNA was performed by Adaptive Biotechnologies. On the authors' methods: Adaptive's ImmunoSEQ software was the source of the TCR sequencing data for about 18 patients, while three other patients were processed with MiXCR and VDJtools. CDR3 nucleotide sequences shared by donor and recipient were removed because the origin of these sequences could not be assigned. Alloreactive clones required at least 2-fold expansion over unstimulated cells and minimum CFSE-low frequency of 0.002% (template counts) or 0.001% (read counts). Mappable clones were those detected in sequenced pre-transplant spleen, lymph node, or MLR CFSE-low populations of the donor or recipient. The cumulative frequency of alloreactive clones was calculated as a percentage of all sequences, weighted by copy number. TCRdb carries this immuneACCESS record with in-frame sequences only. Its versions omit some clonotypes, under half of them owing to an unresolved V gene in the studies checked, with the rest unexplained. V and J calls and clone size are those listed in that table; D and trimming were worked out from the DNA. For this sample there are 20,000 to 25,000 clones; 94% appear just once. Jointly, the top ten make up about 0.55% of the sample.

CDR3 length: 14 amino acids, cysteine to phenylalanine. Here the CDR3 DNA is all that survives: 42 bases in frame from base 1. The V and J ends are trimmed by 2 bases and 2 bases, leaving 10 bases between them. The germline V gene provides CDR1 SQVTM and CDR2 ANQGSEA. Worth noting for this clone: Its antigen remains undetermined. Base qualities are not at hand, and no much larger clone is one base apart.

This TCR was sampled from a human patient who received an intestinal transplant, so some T cells may come from the graft donor. Sample: PBMCs, taken 156 days after intestinal transplant. The chain couples TRBV29-1 to TRBJ2-1; matching of 5 bases hints at TRBD2 as the D gene. The CDR3 here reads CSVELRAAYNEQFF. The nucleotide sequence is given as TGCAGCGTTGAATTAAGAGCGGCCTACAATGAGCAGTTCTTC.